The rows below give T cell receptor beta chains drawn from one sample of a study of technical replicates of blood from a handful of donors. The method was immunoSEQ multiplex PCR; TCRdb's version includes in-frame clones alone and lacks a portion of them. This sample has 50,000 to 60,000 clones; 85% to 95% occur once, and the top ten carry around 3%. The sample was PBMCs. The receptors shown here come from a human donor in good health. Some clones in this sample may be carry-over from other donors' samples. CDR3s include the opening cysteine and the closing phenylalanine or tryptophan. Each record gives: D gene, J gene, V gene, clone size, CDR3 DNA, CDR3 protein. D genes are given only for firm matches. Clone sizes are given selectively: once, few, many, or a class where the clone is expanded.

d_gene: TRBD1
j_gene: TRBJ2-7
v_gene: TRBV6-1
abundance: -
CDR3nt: TGTGCCAGCAGTGAGGATACCTGGGACAGGATCTACGAGCAGTACTTC
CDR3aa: CASSEDTWDRIYEQYF

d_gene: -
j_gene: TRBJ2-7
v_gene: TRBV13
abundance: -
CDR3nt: TGTGCCAGCATGGACTCGGGCCACTACGAGCAGTACTTC
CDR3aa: CASMDSGHYEQYF

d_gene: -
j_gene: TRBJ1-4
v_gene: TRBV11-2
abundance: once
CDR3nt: TGTGCCAGCAGCCCTAGGGGGGGGAGGGTCAATGAAAAACTGTTTTTT
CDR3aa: CASSPRGGRVNEKLFF

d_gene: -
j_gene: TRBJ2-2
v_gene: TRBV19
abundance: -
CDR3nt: TGTGCCAGTAGTATTCCGGGGAGCATCGGGGAGCTGTTTTTT
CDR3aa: CASSIPGSIGELFF

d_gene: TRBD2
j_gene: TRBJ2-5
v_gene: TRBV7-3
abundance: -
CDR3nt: TGTGCCAGCAGCCGTAGCGGGGGGTATCAAGAGACCCAGTACTTC
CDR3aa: CASSRSGGYQETQYF

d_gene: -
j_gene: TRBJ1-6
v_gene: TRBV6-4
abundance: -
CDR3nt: TGTGCCAGCAGTCTAGGCGTGAATTCACCCCTCCACTTT
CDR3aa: CASSLGVNSPLHF

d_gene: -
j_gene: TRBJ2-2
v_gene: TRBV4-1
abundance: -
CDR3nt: TGCGCCAGCAGCCAAGATAGGGCGGGTGGAAGTGGCACCGGGGAGCTGTTTTTT
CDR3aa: CASSQDRAGGSGTGELFF

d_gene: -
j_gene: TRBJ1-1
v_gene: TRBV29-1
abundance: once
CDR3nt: TGCAGCGCCGGGAATATGCGGGGATTTCAAAGGGACACTGAAGCTTTCTTT
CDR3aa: CSAGNMRGFQRDTEAFF

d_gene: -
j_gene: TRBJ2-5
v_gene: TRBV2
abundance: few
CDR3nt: TGTGCCAGCGGTAGGGGCGAGCGTCAGACCCAGTACTTC
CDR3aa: CASGRGERQTQYF

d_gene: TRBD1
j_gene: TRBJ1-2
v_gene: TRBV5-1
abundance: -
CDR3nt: TGCGCCAGCAGCCGAGGGGACAGGGATGGCTACACCTTC
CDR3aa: CASSRGDRDGYTF

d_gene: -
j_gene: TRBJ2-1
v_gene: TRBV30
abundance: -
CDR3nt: TGTGCCTGGAGTGTATTGGCAGGTTGGGAGCAGTTCTTC
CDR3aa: CAWSVLAGWEQFF

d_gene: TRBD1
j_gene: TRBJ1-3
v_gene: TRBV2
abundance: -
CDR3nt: TGTGCCAGCAGGCAAGACAGGGCTGGAAACACCATATATTTT
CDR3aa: CASRQDRAGNTIYF

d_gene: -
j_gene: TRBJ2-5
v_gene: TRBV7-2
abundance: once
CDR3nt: TGTGCCAGCAGCTTAGTCCGTGAGACCCAGTACTTC
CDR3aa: CASSLVRETQYF

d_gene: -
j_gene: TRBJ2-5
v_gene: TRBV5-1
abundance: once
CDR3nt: TGCGCCAGCAGCTTGGTTTTCGCGGACAGAAACAAACAGACCCAGTACTTC
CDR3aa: CASSLVFADRNKQTQYF

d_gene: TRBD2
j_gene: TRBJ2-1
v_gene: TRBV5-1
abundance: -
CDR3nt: TGCGCCAGCAGCTTGTCGGGACTAGCGACAGGTATAGGCAATGAGCAGTTCTTC
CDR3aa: CASSLSGLATGIGNEQFF

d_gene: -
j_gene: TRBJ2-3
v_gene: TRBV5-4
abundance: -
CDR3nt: TGTGCCAGCAGCTCCTCCGACGGGGGGCCGAAAGATACGCAGTATTTT
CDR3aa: CASSSSDGGPKDTQYF

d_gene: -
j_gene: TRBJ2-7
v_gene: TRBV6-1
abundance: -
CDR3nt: TGTGCCAGCTGTAGGGGTCCGACCGTCGAGCAGTACTTC
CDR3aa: CASCRGPTVEQYF

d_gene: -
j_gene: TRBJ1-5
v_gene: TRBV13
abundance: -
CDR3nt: TGTGCCAGCAGCTTATCAGGGGCTGGCAATCAGCCCCAGCATTTT
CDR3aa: CASSLSGAGNQPQHF

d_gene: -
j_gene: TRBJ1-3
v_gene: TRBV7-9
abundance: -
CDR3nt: TGTGCCAGCAGCTTACAGGGCTCCTCTGGAAACACCATATATTTT
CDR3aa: CASSLQGSSGNTIYF

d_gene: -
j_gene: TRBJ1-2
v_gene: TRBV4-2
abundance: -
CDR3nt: TGTGCCAGCAGCCAAGAATGGGTATCGGGGGTAGAAAGCTATGGCTACACCTTC
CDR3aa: CASSQEWVSGVESYGYTF

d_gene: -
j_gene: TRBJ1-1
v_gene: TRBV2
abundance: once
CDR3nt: TGTGCCAGCTTAGCTTACAGGACCCAGAACACTGAAGCTTTCTTT
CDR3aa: CASLAYRTQNTEAFF

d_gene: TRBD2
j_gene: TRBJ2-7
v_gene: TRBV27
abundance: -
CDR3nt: TGTGCCAGCAGTTTAAGACTAGCGCTTAGCTCCTACGAGCAGTACTTC
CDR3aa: CASSLRLALSSYEQYF

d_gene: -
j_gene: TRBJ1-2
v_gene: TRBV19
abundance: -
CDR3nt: TGTGCCAGTAGTATATCCCTTGGGGGGTTTTACGGCTACACCTTC
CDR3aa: CASSISLGGFYGYTF

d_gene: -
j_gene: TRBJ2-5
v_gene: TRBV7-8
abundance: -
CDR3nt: TGTGCCAGCAGCTCCCGGGGGGGACAGGGTTATTTGGAGACCCAGTACTTC
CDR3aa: CASSSRGGQGYLETQYF

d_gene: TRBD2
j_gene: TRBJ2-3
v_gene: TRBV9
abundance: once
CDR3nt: TGTGCCAGCAGGCCGGGGGGAAGTGGCACAGATACGCAGTATTTT
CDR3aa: CASRPGGSGTDTQYF

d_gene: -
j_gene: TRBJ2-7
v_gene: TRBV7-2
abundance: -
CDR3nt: TGTGCCAGCAGCTTACAGACCTCAAGAGGGGGCGAGCAGTACTTC
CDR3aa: CASSLQTSRGGEQYF

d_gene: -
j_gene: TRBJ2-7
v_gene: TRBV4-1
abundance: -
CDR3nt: TGCGCCAGCAGCCTACGGGACAACTCCTACGAGCAGTACTTC
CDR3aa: CASSLRDNSYEQYF

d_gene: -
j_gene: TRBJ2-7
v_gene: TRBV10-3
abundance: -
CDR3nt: TGTGCCATCAGTGGAGGGAACGAGCAGTACTTC
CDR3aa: CAISGGNEQYF

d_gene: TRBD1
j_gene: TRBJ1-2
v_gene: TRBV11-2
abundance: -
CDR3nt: TGTGCCAGCAGCGCAAATATCGGTAGGGGGCCTTATGGCTACACCTTC
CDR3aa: CASSANIGRGPYGYTF

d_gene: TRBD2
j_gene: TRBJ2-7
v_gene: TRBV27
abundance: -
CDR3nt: TGTGCCAGCAGTTTAACTCGCGATAGCGGGAGGGCTCACGAGCAGTACTTC
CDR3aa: CASSLTRDSGRAHEQYF

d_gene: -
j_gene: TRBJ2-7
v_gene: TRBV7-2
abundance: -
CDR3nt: TGTGCCAGCAGCTTAGTACCGGGGGGCCTCTACGAGCAGTACTTC
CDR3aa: CASSLVPGGLYEQYF

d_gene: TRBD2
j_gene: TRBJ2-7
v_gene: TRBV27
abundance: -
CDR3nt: TGTGCCAGCAGTTTATACCGCGGGAGGGGCGGAGGGGAGCAGTACTTC
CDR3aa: CASSLYRGRGGGEQYF

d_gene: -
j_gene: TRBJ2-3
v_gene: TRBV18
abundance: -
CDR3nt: TGTGCCAGCTCACCGGGAGGATTGGACACAGATACGCAGTATTTT
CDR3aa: CASSPGGLDTDTQYF

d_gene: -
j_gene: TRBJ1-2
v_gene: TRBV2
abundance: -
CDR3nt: TGTGCCAGCAGTTCGGACGGGGGCTATGGCTACACCTTC
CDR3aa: CASSSDGGYGYTF

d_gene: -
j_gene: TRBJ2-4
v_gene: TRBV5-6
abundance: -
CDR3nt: TGTGCCAGCAGCTCGGCGGCAGGGATAGCCAAAAACATTCAGTACTTC
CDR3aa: CASSSAAGIAKNIQYF

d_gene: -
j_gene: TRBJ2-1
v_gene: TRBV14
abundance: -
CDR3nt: TGTGCCAGCAGCCAGTACTATTGGGCGGGGCGAAATAACAATGAGCAGTTCTTC
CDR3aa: CASSQYYWAGRNNNEQFF

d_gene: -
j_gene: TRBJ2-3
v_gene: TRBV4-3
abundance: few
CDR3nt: TGCGCCAGCAGCCAAGAGGGACGGGAGACAGATACGCAGTATTTT
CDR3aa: CASSQEGRETDTQYF

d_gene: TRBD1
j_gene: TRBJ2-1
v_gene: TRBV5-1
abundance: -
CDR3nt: TGCGCCAGCAGCTTGGATGGGACAGCGAACAACAATGAGCAGTTCTTC
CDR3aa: CASSLDGTANNNEQFF

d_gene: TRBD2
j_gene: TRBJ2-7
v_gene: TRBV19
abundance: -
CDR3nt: TGTGCCAGTAGTAGAGAGCGGGGTCCTCCCTACGAGCAGTACTTC
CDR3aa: CASSRERGPPYEQYF

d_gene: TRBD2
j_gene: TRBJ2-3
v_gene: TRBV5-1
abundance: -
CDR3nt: TGCGCCAGCAGCTTGGGACTAGCGAGTCCCCCAGATACGCAGTATTTT
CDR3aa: CASSLGLASPPDTQYF

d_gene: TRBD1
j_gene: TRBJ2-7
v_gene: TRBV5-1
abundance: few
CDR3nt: TGCGCCAGCAGCTCAGAGGCAGGGGGAATCCACGAGCAGTACTTC
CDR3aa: CASSSEAGGIHEQYF

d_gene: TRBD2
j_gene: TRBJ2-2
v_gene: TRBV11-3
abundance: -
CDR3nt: TGTGCCAGCAGCTTAGAGAGCGGGAAGGGCGGGGAGCTGTTTTTT
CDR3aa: CASSLESGKGGELFF

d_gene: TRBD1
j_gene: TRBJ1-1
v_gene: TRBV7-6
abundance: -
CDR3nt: TGTGCCAGCAGCTTAGATCCCGGGACAGGGAGCACTGAAGCTTTCTTT
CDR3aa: CASSLDPGTGSTEAFF

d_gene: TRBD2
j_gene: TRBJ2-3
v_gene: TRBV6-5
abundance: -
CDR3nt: TGTGCCAGCAGCCCGCTAGCGGGGCCCGCAGATACGCAGTATTTT
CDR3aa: CASSPLAGPADTQYF

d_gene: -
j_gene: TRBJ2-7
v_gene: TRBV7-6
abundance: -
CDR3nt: TGTGCCAGCACCCGAGGACGGGGAGACGGAGTATACGAGCAGTACTTC
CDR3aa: CASTRGRGDGVYEQYF

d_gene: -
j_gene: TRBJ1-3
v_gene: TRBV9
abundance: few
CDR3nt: TGTGCCAGCAAAGCAGGGACTGGAAACACCATATATTTT
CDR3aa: CASKAGTGNTIYF

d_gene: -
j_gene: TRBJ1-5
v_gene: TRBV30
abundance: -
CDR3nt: TGTGCCTGGAGTGTCCCGGGTACGCCCCAGCATTTT
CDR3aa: CAWSVPGTPQHF

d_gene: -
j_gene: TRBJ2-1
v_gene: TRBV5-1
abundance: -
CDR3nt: TGCGCCAGCAGCTTGGGAGACAGCGGGAATGAGCAGTTCTTC
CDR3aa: CASSLGDSGNEQFF

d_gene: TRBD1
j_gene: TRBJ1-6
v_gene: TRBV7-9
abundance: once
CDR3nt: TGTGCCAGCAGCTTGACAGGGAGTTATTCACCCCTCCACTTT
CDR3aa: CASSLTGSYSPLHF